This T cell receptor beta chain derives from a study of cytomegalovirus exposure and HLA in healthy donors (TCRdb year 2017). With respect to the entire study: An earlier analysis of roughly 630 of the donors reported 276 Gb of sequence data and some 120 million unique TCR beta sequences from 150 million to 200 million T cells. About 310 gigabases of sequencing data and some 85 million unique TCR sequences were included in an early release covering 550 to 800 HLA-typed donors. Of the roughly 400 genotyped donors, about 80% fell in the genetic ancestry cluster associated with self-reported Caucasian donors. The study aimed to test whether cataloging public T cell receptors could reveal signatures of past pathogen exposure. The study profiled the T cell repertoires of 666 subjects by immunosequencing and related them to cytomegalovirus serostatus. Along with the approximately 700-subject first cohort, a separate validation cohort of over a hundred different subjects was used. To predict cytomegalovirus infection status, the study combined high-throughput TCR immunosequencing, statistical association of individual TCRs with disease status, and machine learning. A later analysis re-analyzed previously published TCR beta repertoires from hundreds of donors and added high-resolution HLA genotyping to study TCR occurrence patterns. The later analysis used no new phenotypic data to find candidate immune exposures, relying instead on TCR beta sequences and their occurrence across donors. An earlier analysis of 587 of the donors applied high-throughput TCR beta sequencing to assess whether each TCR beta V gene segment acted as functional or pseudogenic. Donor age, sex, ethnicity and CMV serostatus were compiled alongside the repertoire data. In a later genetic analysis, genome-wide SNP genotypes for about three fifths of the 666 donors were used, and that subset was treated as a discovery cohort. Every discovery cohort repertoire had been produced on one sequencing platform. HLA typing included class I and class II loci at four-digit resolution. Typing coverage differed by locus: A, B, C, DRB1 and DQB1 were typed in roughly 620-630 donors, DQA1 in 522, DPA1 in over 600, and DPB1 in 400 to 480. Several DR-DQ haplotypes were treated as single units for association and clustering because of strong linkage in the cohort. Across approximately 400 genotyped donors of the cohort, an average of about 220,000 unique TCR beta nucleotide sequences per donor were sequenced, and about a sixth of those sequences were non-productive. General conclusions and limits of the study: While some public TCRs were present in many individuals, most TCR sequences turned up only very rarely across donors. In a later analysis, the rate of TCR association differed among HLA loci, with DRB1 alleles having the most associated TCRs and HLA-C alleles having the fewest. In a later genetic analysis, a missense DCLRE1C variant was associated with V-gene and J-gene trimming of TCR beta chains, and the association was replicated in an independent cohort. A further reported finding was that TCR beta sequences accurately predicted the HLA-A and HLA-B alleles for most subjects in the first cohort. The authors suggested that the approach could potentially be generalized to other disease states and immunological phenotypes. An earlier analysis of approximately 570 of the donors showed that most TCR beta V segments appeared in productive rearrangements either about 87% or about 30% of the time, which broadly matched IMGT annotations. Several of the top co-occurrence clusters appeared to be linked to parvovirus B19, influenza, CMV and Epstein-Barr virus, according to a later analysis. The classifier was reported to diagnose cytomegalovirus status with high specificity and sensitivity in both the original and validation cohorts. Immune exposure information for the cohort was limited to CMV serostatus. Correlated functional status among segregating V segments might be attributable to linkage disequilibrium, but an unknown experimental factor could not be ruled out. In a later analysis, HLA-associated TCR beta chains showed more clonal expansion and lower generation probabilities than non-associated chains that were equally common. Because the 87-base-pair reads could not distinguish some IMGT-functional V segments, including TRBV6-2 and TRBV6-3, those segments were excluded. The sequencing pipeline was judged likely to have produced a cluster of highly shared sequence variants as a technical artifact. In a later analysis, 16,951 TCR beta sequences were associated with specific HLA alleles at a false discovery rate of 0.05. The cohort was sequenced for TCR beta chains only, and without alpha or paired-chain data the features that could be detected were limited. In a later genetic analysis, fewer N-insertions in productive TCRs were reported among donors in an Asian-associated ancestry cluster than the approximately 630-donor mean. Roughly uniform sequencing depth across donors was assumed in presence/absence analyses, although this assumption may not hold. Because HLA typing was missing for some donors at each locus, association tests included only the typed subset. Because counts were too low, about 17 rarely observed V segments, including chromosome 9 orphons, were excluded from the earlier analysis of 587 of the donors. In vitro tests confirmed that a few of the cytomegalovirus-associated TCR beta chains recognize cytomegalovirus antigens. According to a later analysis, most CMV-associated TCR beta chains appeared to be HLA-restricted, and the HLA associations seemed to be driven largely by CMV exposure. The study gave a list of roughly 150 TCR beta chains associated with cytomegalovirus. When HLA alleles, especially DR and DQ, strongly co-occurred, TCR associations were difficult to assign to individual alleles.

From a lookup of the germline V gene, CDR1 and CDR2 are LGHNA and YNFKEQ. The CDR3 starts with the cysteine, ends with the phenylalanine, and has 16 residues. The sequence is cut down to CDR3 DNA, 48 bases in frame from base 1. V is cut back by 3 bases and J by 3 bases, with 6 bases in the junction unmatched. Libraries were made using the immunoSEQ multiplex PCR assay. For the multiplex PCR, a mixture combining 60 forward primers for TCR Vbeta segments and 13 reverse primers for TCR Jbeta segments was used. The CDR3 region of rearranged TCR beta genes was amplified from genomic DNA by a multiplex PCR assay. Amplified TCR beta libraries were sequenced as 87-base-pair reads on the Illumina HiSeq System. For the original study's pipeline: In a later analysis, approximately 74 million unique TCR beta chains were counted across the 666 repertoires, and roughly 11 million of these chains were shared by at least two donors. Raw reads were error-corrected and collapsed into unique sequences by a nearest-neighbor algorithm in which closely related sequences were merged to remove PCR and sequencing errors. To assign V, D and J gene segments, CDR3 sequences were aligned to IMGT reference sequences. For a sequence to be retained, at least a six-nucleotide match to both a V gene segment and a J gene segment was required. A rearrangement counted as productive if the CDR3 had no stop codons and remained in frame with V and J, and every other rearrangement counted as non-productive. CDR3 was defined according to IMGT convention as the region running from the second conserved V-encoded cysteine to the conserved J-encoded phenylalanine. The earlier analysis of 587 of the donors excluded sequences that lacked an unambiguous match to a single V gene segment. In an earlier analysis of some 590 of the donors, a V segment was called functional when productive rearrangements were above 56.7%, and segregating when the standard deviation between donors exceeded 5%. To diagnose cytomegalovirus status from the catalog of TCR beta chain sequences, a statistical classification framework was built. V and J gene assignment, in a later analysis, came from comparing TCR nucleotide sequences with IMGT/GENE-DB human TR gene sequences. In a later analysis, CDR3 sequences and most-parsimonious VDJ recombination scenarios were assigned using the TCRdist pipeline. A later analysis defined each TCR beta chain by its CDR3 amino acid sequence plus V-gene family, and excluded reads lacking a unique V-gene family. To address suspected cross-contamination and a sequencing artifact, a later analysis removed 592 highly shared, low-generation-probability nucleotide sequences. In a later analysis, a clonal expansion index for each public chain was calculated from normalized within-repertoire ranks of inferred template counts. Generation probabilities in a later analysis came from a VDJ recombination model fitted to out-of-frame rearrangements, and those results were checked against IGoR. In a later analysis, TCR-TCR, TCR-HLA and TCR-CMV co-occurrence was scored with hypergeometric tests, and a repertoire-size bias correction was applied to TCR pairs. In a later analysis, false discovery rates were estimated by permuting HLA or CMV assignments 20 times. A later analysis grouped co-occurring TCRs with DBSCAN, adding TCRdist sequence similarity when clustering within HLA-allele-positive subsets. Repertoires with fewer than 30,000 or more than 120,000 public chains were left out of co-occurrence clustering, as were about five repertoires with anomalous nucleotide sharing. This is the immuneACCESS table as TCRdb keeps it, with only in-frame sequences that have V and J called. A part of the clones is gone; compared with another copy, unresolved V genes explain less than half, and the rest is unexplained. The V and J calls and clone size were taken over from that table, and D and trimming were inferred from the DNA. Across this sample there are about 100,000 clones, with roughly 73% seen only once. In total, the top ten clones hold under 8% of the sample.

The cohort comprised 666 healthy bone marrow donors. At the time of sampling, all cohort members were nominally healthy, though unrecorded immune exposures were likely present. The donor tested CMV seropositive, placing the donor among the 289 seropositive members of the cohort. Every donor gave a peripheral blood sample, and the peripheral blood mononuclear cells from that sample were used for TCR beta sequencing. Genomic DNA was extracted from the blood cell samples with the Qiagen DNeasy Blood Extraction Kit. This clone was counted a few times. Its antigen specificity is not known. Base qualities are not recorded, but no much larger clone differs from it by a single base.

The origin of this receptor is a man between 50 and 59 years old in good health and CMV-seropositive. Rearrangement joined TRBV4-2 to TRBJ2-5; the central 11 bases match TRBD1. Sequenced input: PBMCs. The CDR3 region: CASSHPGQGEKETQYF. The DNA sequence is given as TGTGCCAGCAGCCACCCGGGACAGGGGGAGAAAGAGACCCAGTACTTC.